What follows is one T cell receptor beta chain and its context. Antigen specificity is unknown. Only in-frame clones appear in the TCRdb table, and some are missing; sequencing was by immunoSEQ multiplex PCR. The sample yields 150,000 to 200,000 clones, 87% seen once. This sample is part of a study of T cell responses to AZD1222 COVID-19 vaccine. CDR1 is SGDLS and CDR2 is YYNGEE in the germline V gene. Trimming removed 2 bases at V and 5 bases at J, with 10 bases between. This CDR3 comprises 13 residues. Study results and caveats: Researchers report vaccine-associated CD4 TCRs spanning spike, with dominance at 160-218 and 743-854. Females made up more of the donors, who were largely white British, and clonal diversity may have come out too low. Of the AZD1222 recipients, only six were seropositive at baseline.

Source: peripheral blood, taken on day 0 of MenACWY control vaccination. The J gene is TRBJ1-1, the V gene TRBV9, with a possible D match to TRBD1 (5 bases). The TCR sequence derives from an adult in good health. The CDR3 protein is CASSVGEWTEAFF. CDR3 in DNA: TGTGCCAGCAGCGTGGGGGAGTGGACTGAAGCTTTCTTT. The full variable domain, with the rest looked up from reference TRBV9 and TRBJ1-1, is DSGVTQTPKHLITATGQRVTLRCSPRSGDLSVYWYQQSLDQGLQFLIQYYNGEERAKGNILERFSAQQFPDLHSELNLSSLELGDSALYFCASSVGEWTEAFFGQGTRLTVV.